The rows below give T cell receptor beta chains drawn from one sample of a study of blood T cell repertoires in COVID-19. Only in-frame clones appear in the TCRdb table, and some are missing; sequencing was by immunoSEQ multiplex PCR. The profile shows around 80,000 clones, more than 80% of them singletons. Sequenced: peripheral blood. Receptors were obtained from a woman older than 75 with acute or convalescent COVID-19. The CDR3 runs from the conserved cysteine through the conserved F or W. D genes are given only for firm matches. Rows give clone size only sometimes, using once, few, many, or a class for an expanded clone.

D gene	clone size	V gene	J gene	CDR3 DNA	CDR3 protein
TRBD1	once	TRBV4-1	TRBJ2-1	TGCGCCAGCAGCCAAGCGGCAGGGGGCGGGAATGAGCAGTTCTTC	CASSQAAGGGNEQFF
TRBD1	NA	TRBV29-1	TRBJ1-4	TGCAGCGTCGGGACAGCCCTTAATGAAAAACTGTTTTTT	CSVGTALNEKLFF
TRBD2	NA	TRBV5-1	TRBJ2-5	TGCGCCAGCAGCAGCGGGGGGGAGAGAGAGACCCAGTACTTC	CASSSGGERETQYF
NA	NA	TRBV6-1	TRBJ1-1	TGTGCCAGCAGTGAGCGGGGGGGGTCTAAAAGTGAAGCTTTCTTT	CASSERGGSKSEAFF
NA	NA	TRBV2	TRBJ1-1	TGTGCCAGCAGTTCACAGGGAGGGGACACTGAAGCTTTCTTT	CASSSQGGDTEAFF
TRBD2	NA	TRBV9	TRBJ2-3	TGTGCCAGCAGCGTAACCGGGGGGAGCACAGATACGCAGTATTTT	CASSVTGGSTDTQYF
TRBD2	NA	TRBV2	TRBJ2-5	TGTGCCAGCAGCGGTGCCGGGACTAGCAAAGAGACCCAGTACTTC	CASSGAGTSKETQYF
NA	NA	TRBV20-1	TRBJ1-1	TGCAGTGCTAAACTAAGCACTGAAGCTTTCTTT	CSAKLSTEAFF
TRBD2	few	TRBV24-1	TRBJ2-1	TGTGCCACCAGTGACCCTAGCGGGCGTTACAATGAGCAGTTCTTC	CATSDPSGRYNEQFF
NA	NA	TRBV11-2	TRBJ2-1	TGTGCCAGCAGCACCTCCGGGACTGGAAAATTCTACAATGAGCAGTTCTTC	CASSTSGTGKFYNEQFF
TRBD1	NA	TRBV4-1	TRBJ1-2	TGCGCCAGCAGCCAAGTACCGGGACAGGGGGCTAGGGGCTACACCTTC	CASSQVPGQGARGYTF
TRBD2	NA	TRBV2	TRBJ2-2	TGTGCCAGCATGCCCCCTAGCGGGGGGGTGGCCGGGGAGCTGTTTTTT	CASMPPSGGVAGELFF
TRBD1	NA	TRBV5-1	TRBJ1-2	TGCGCCAGCAGCCTACGACAGGGCCCTAACTATGGCTACACCTTC	CASSLRQGPNYGYTF
NA	once	TRBV7-9	TRBJ2-2	TGTGCCAGCAGCTTTTCGACAGCTGACACCGGGGAGCTGTTTTTT	CASSFSTADTGELFF
NA	NA	TRBV10-3	TRBJ1-4	TGTGCCATCAGTGAGCTTGATGCTAACGGGAAAGAAAAACTGTTTTTT	CAISELDANGKEKLFF
NA	NA	TRBV7-2	TRBJ1-4	TGTGCCAGCAGCTTAGAACAGCTGGCTAATGAAAAACTGTTTTTT	CASSLEQLANEKLFF
TRBD1	NA	TRBV7-9	TRBJ1-1	TGTGCCAGCAGCTTGAACGACAGGGATAAAGCTTTCTTT	CASSLNDRDKAFF
TRBD1	NA	TRBV24-1	TRBJ2-3	TGTGCCACCACTGGGACAGGGACCACAGATACGCAGTATTTT	CATTGTGTTDTQYF
NA	few	TRBV5-1	TRBJ1-4	TGCGCCAGCAGCTTGCCTAGTATGGATGGAAAACTGTTTTTT	CASSLPSMDGKLFF
TRBD2	NA	TRBV6-5	TRBJ2-7	TGTGCCAGCAGTATCAGCGGGGGATCTCCCGAGCAGTACTTC	CASSISGGSPEQYF